The 10 T cell receptor beta chains below come from one sample, sequenced in a study of OX40 agonist ivuxolimab in advanced cancers. The assay was immunoSEQ multiplex PCR, and TCRdb's table has in-frame clones only and misses some. Seen here are some 45,000 clones, 82% observed once, and the top ten hold 23%. The sample was CD4+ or CD8+ T cells sorted from blood, taken in a trial of the OX40 agonist ivuxolimab. The receptors were sampled from an adult with an advanced solid tumor such as melanoma, head and neck, liver or kidney cancer.

This rearrangement joins TRBV12-5 to TRBJ1-1; 8 bases line up with TRBD1. The CDR3 covers 15 residues. The J segment lost 0 bases and the V segment lost 7 bases, leaving 7 bases of the junction unmatched. Germline CDR1 and CDR2: LGHNT and FRNRAP. For the CDR3, the DNA is TGTGCTAGTGTCTTACAGGGGGGAATGAACACTGAAGCTTTCTTT. Translated: CASVLQGGMNTEAFF.

This clone was recorded a few times. The CDR3 DNA follows: TGTGCCAGCAGTCTTACAGGGGGACAGCCCCAGCATTTT. Its translation: CASSLTGGQPQHF. This rearrangement joins TRBV6-5 to TRBJ1-5; 8 bases agree with TRBD1. This CDR3 spans 13 amino acids. Germline-derived CDR1 and CDR2 are MNHEY and SVGAGI. V was clipped by 5 bases and J by 7 bases; unmatched bases: 4.

As DNA, the CDR3 is TGTGCCAGTAGTGATGGGTTCGGCAGTCCTTTCCAAGAGACCCAGTACTTC. Its protein product is CASSDGFGSPFQETQYF. The chain couples TRBV19 to TRBJ2-5, with D hard to call. CDR3 length: 17 residues. Trimming removed 5 bases from V and 1 base from J, with 20 bases in between. Germline V gives CDR1 LNHDA, CDR2 SQIVND (reference sequence).

The chain carries TRBV2 and TRBJ1-5; maybe TRBD1 (6 bases). The CDR3 contains 16 residues. Germline-derived CDR1 and CDR2 are SNHLY and FYNNEI. V lost 5 bases and J lost 0, with 14 bases in between. The CDR3 sequence is CASSPGQTNSNQPQHF. CDR3 in DNA: TGTGCCAGCAGTCCGGGACAAACGAATAGCAATCAGCCCCAGCATTTT.

J is TRBJ1-3 and V is TRBV4-1; D gene unclear. The V gene's germline CDR1 is MGHRA and CDR2 YSYEKL. Trimming shortened V by 0 bases and J by 4 bases, and 7 bases separated the two germline ends. The CDR3 has 14 amino acids. CDR3 sequence reads: CASSQDRGGNTIYF. The CDR3 DNA reads TGCGCCAGCAGCCAAGATCGCGGCGGAAACACCATATATTTT.

There are a few counts of this clone. The chain is built from TRBV11-1 and TRBJ2-1; 9 bases align to TRBD2. V trimming: 7 bases; J trimming: 9 bases; junction bases outside the gene matches: 10. This CDR3 is built from 14 residues. Germline lookup yields CDR1 SGHAT and CDR2 FQDESV (reference sequence). CDR3 nucleotide sequence: TGTGCCAGCACCCGATTCGGCGGGGGGGTTGAGCAGTTCTTC. Encoded protein: CASTRFGGGVEQFF.

CDR3 sequence reads: CASSPFEGQGVYEQFF. Written as DNA, the CDR3 is TGTGCCAGCAGCCCCTTCGAGGGACAGGGGGTTTACGAGCAGTTCTTC. The chain joins TRBV7-9 to TRBJ2-1; 11 bases fit TRBD1. J was trimmed by 10 bases and V by 5 bases; bases with no gene match: 13. Per the germline V gene, CDR1 is SEHNR and CDR2 is FQNEAQ (reference sequence). The CDR3 covers 16 residues.

The chain recombines TRBV27 with TRBJ1-1; 9 nucleotides align to TRBD1. Unmatched junction bases numbered 16, after V lost 6 bases and J lost 8 bases. The CDR3 contains 16 residues. Per the germline V gene, CDR1 is MNHEY and CDR2 is SMNVEV (reference sequence). The CDR3 nucleotides read TGTGCCAGCAGGTCCCGTACCGGGACAGGGACTCCCGAAGCTTTCTTT. Translating gives CASRSRTGTGTPEAFF.

The V call is TRBV9, the J call TRBJ2-7; 11 bases line up with TRBD2. Germline V gives CDR1 SGDLS, CDR2 YYNGEE. This CDR3 region has 15 residues. V lost 4 bases, J lost 6 bases, and 9 bases stayed unmatched. CDR3 nucleotide sequence: TGTGCCAGCAGCCTTACTAGCGGGAGTGGTCCCGAGCAGTACTTC. Its translation is CASSLTSGSGPEQYF.

The CDR3 DNA reads TGCGCCAGCAGCCAAGTCCCCATCGGACTAGTCGGCCTTAGCTCCTACGAGCAGTACTTC. Protein sequence: CASSQVPIGLVGLSSYEQYF. The chain joins TRBV4-3 to TRBJ2-7; 7 nucleotides align to TRBD2. In germline, CDR1 is LGHNA, CDR2 YSLEER. Trimming cost V 1 base and J 0 bases; bases outside gene matches: 18. The CDR3 is made up of 20 amino acids.